One and the same sample provided the 11 T cell receptor beta chains below, sequenced in a study of control samples from healthy donors and cancer patients. Clones were read by immunoSEQ multiplex PCR, and TCRdb kept only the in-frame ones, dropping some. Of some 87,000 clones in the sample, 70% to 85% were seen once. Sequences were obtained from PBMCs. These receptors were obtained from a man between 60 and 70 years old with head and neck cancer.

J is TRBJ2-3 and V is TRBV7-9; the D is unclear. The V end was cut by 1 base, the J end by 5 bases, with 7 bases between. The CDR3 is 13 amino acids. CDR1 is SEHNR and CDR2 is FQNEAQ in the germline V gene (reference sequence). This chain's CDR3 is CASSLGLGDTQYF. The CDR3 DNA sequence: TGTGCCAGCAGCTTAGGTCTGGGAGATACGCAGTATTTT. Based on the CDR3 plus reference TRBV7-9 and TRBJ2-3, the full variable domain is DTGVSQNPRHKITKRGQNVTFRCDPISEHNRLYWYRQTLGQGPEFLTYFQNEAQLEKSRLLSDRFSAERPKGSFSTLEIQRTEQGDSAMYLCASSLGLGDTQYFGPGTRLTVL.

The rearrangement links TRBV12-3 or TRBV12-4 to TRBJ1-2; D is ambiguous. The CDR3 runs to 11 residues. The V and J ends lost 5 bases and 11 bases respectively, with 12 bases between them. The CDR3 bases are TGTGCCAGCAGTCCCTTTTCAAGATACACCTTC. Translating it yields CASSPFSRYTF.

The chain has TRBV27 and TRBJ2-1; TRBD2 aligns across 13 bases. The germline V gene encodes CDR1 MNHEY and CDR2 SMNVEV (reference sequence). This CDR3 spans 16 amino acids. Losses at the gene ends were 0 bases for V and 6 bases for J; bases not matched to a gene: 2. The CDR3 is CASSLSGTSGANEQFF. CDR3 DNA sequence: TGTGCCAGCAGTTTATCGGGGACTAGCGGGGCCAATGAGCAGTTCTTC.

The chain recombines TRBV27 with TRBJ2-7; no clear D. This CDR3 has 15 amino acids. The germline V and J ends were trimmed by 4 bases and 3 bases, with 16 bases remaining between them. Germline CDR1 MNHEY, CDR2 SMNVEV (reference sequence). Here the CDR3 DNA reads TGTGCCAGCAGTTCCCCCTCATTGAATATCTACGAGCAGTACTTC. This codes for CASSSPSLNIYEQYF.

The gene calls are TRBV19 and TRBJ2-1; D unclear. Germline V gene lookup returns CDR1 LNHDA and CDR2 SQIVND (reference sequence). CDR3 length: 17 amino acids. Trimming shortened V by 7 bases and J by 0 bases, and 19 bases separated the two germline ends. The CDR3 region is CASTSQAFSLSYNEQFF. CDR3 coding DNA: TGTGCCAGTACCTCCCAAGCCTTTAGCCTCTCCTACAATGAGCAGTTCTTC. The full variable domain, rest sourced from reference TRBV19 and TRBJ2-1, is DGGITQSPKYLFRKEGQNVTLSCEQNLNHDAMYWYRQDPGQGLRLIYYSQIVNDFQKGDIAEGYSVSREKKESFPLTVTSAQKNPTAFYLCASTSQAFSLSYNEQFFGPGTRLTVL.

This clone was detected once. The V gene is TRBV10-3, the J gene TRBJ2-1; D is ambiguous. The germline V and J ends were trimmed by 8 bases and 0 bases, with 5 bases remaining between them. The CDR3 runs to 12 residues. In germline, CDR1 is ENHRY, CDR2 SYGVKD. CDR3 coding DNA: TGTGCCATCCTGAGCTCCTACAATGAGCAGTTCTTC. Residues: CAILSSYNEQFF.

This clone was observed a handful of times. The chain has TRBV18 and TRBJ2-5; possibly TRBD1 or TRBD2 for D (6 bases each). Deletions cut 4 bases from V and 4 bases from J, with 13 bases between. This CDR3 contains 14 residues. CDR1 KGHSH and CDR2 LQKENI come from the germline V gene. CDR3 sequence reads: CASSLAEGGETQYF. For the CDR3, the DNA is TGTGCCAGCTCACTGGCGGAGGGGGGAGAGACCCAGTACTTC. Combining the CDR3 with reference TRBV18 and TRBJ2-5 gives the whole variable domain NAGVMQNPRHLVRRRGQEARLRCSPMKGHSHVYWYRQLPEEGLKFMVYLQKENIIDESGMPKERFSAEFPKEGPSILRIQQVVRGDSAAYFCASSLAEGGETQYFGPGTRLLVL.

The V gene is TRBV3-1 (or the pseudogene TRBV3-2), the J gene TRBJ2-7; D not certain. Germline CDR1 and CDR2: LGHDT and YNNKEL (reference sequence). Between the trimmed V and J ends, which lost 4 bases and 2 bases, there was a span of 15 bases. The CDR3 sequence is 15 residues long. The CDR3: CASSLVTAATYEQYF. The CDR3 nucleotides read TGTGCCAGCAGCCTCGTTACAGCAGCGACCTACGAGCAGTACTTC.

V and J are TRBV10-3 and TRBJ1-1, with unresolved D. The length of the CDR3 is 13 residues. Per germline, CDR1 ENHRY and CDR2 SYGVKD. V dropped 0 bases and J dropped 4 bases, with 6 bases sitting between them. CDR3 sequence reads: CAISESLLTEAFF. The CDR3 bases are TGTGCCATCAGTGAGTCCTTACTCACTGAAGCTTTCTTT.

The chain employs TRBV11-3 and TRBJ2-1; D gene uncertain. The V end lost 1 base, the J end lost 0 bases, and 13 bases lay between the germline ends. There are 17 residues in the CDR3. The germline V gene encodes CDR1 SGHNT and CDR2 YENEEA. The CDR3 DNA reads TGTGCCAGCAGCTTAGCCTTTGACCAGGTCTCCTACAATGAGCAGTTCTTC. Its protein is CASSLAFDQVSYNEQFF.

The chain couples TRBV24-1 to TRBJ1-4, with a weak D call TRBD1 (6 bases). V lost 3 bases and J lost 5, with 18 bases in between. This CDR3 has 17 amino acids. Germline loops: CDR1 KGHDR, CDR2 SFDVKD. The DNA of the CDR3 is TGTGCCACCAGTGATCCCGGACAGATCGCTATCAATGAAAAACTGTTTTTT. Residues: CATSDPGQIAINEKLFF.